The entry below gives a single T cell receptor (beta chain) sequence along with its context. The sample originates from a study of T cell repertoires in cytomegalovirus infection. The CDR3 consists of 17 residues. V lost 4 bases and J lost 3; bases outside the gene matches: 13. CDR1 and CDR2 (germline): ENHRY, SYGVKD. TCRdb redid the calling of the reads with MiXCR, one entry per CDR3 protein. This table holds roughly 240,000 distinct CDR3 sequences, 6% to 8% found once. This TCR was recovered from a human donor in good health (CMV status not recorded). Some clones in this sample may be carry-over from other donors' samples. The sample taken for sequencing was PBMCs. This chain connects TRBV10-3 to TRBJ2-3; 7 bases fit TRBD2. In DNA, the CDR3 is TGTGCCATCAGTGGACACCCCCTAGCGGTGCTGACAGATACGCAGTATTTT. It yields the protein CAISGHPLAVLTDTQYF.